The 23 T cell receptor beta chains presented below share a single source sample, sequenced in a study of T cell responses to AZD1222 COVID-19 vaccine. Some clones are missing from TCRdb's copy, which holds only in-frame ones; the method was immunoSEQ multiplex PCR. The sample carries 130,000 or so clones, around 86% recorded once. This specimen was peripheral blood, taken 28 days after the second AZD1222 dose. These TCRs come from an adult who received the AZD1222 COVID-19 vaccine.

The chain uses TRBV27 and TRBJ1-1; the D gene is possibly TRBD1 (6 bases). V dropped 6 bases and J dropped 0 bases, with 11 bases sitting between them. The V gene's germline CDR1 is MNHEY and CDR2 SMNVEV (reference sequence). This CDR3 is built from 14 residues. The CDR3 loop reads CASRSNRVNTEAFF. The CDR3 bases are TGTGCCAGCAGGTCCAACAGGGTGAACACTGAAGCTTTCTTT.

V gene TRBV19 combines with J gene TRBJ2-7; D is ambiguous. CDR1 LNHDA and CDR2 SQIVND come from the germline V gene (reference sequence). This CDR3 region has 15 residues. Trimming took 6 bases from V and 9 from J, leaving 24 bases between them. Here the CDR3 reads CASSQPHSRGPGQYF. The CDR3, as DNA: TGTGCCAGTAGCCAACCCCACTCACGAGGTCCCGGGCAGTACTTC.

This rearrangement joins TRBV11-3 to TRBJ1-1; no reliable D call. The CDR3 totals 13 residues. V gave up 5 bases and J gave up 0 bases, with 7 bases separating them. Germline CDR1 is SGHNT and CDR2 is YENEEA. The CDR3 here is CASSLTVNTEAFF. For the CDR3, the DNA is TGTGCCAGCAGCCTCACAGTGAACACTGAAGCTTTCTTT. Filled out from reference TRBV11-3 and TRBJ1-1, the complete variable domain reads EAGVVQSPRYKIIEKKQPVAFWCNPISGHNTLYWYLQNLGQGPELLIRYENEEAVDDSQLPKDRFSAERLKGVDSTLKIQPAELGDSAVYLCASSLTVNTEAFFGQGTRLTVV.

The chain couples TRBV9 to TRBJ1-2; TRBD1 matches 7 bases. The trim removed 1 base at V and 7 bases at J, leaving 4 bases unmatched. Germline V gene lookup returns CDR1 SGDLS and CDR2 YYNGEE. This CDR3 has 13 residues. For the CDR3, the DNA is TGTGCCAGCAGCGTACTGGCAGGGGGTGGCTACACCTTC. This sequence encodes CASSVLAGGGYTF.

The V call is TRBV6-5, the J call TRBJ2-2; 9 positions agree with TRBD1. This CDR3 is built from 15 residues. J was trimmed by 8 bases and V by 7 bases; bases with no gene match: 11. The V gene's germline CDR1 is MNHEY and CDR2 SVGAGI. The CDR3 DNA reads TGTGCCAGCACCATCAGACAGGGGGGACGAGGGGAGCTGTTTTTT. This codes for CASTIRQGGRGELFF.

This clone came up once. The chain couples TRBV10-2 to TRBJ2-2, with TRBD2 matching over 7 bases. J gave up 5 bases and V 1 base, and 4 bases lay outside the gene matches. CDR1 WSHSY and CDR2 SAAADI come from the germline V gene. This CDR3 comprises 15 residues. The CDR3, as DNA: TGCGCCAGCAGTGAGTGGACGGGGGGAACCGGGGAGCTGTTTTTT. Translating gives CASSEWTGGTGELFF.

The V call is TRBV7-9, the J call TRBJ2-3; D may be TRBD1 (6 bases). Trimming pared 5 bases from V and 6 bases from J, leaving 12 bases between. Germline V CDR1 and CDR2: SEHNR, FQNEAQ (reference sequence). The CDR3 length is 13 residues. In nucleotides, the CDR3 is TGTGCCAGCAGCCTGAGGGGGTCGGATACGCAGTATTTT. Amino acid sequence: CASSLRGSDTQYF.

The V gene is TRBV7-9, the J gene TRBJ1-1; 10 positions match TRBD1. V lost 1 base to trimming and J lost 0 bases; unmatched junction nucleotides: 5. The germline CDR1 and CDR2 sequences are SEHNR and FQNEAQ (reference sequence). There are 17 residues in the CDR3. CDR3 in amino acids: CASSLVGQGRLNTEAFF. Here the CDR3 DNA reads TGTGCCAGCAGCTTAGTGGGACAGGGGCGTTTGAACACTGAAGCTTTCTTT.

The chain is built from TRBV29-1 and TRBJ2-6, with unresolved D. Trimming removed 0 bases at V and 0 bases at J, with 9 bases between. Germline V CDR1 and CDR2: SQVTM, ANQGSEA. This CDR3 has 16 residues. CDR3 nucleotides: TGCAGCGTTGAAGAGGTGGGGAACTCTGGGGCCAACGTCCTGACTTTC. It is translated as CSVEEVGNSGANVLTF.

In this sample, this clone turned up once. The chain has TRBV28 and TRBJ2-1, with unresolved D. CDR1 and CDR2 from the germline V gene are MDHEN and SYDVKM. Trimming left V 8 bases short and J 6 bases short, with 8 bases between. The CDR3 has 11 residues. CDR3: CASGWTNEQFF. CDR3 DNA: TGTGCCAGCGGGTGGACCAATGAGCAGTTCTTC.

J is TRBJ2-5 and V is TRBV24-1; D uncertain. This CDR3 is 12 amino acids long. The V and J ends lost 2 bases and 4 bases respectively, with 4 bases between them. In germline, CDR1 is KGHDR, CDR2 SFDVKD. The CDR3 is CATSDSTETQYF. The CDR3 nucleotides read TGTGCCACCAGTGATTCGACAGAGACCCAGTACTTC.

This chain links TRBV6-5 with TRBJ2-2, with D maybe TRBD1 (6 bases). Between the trimmed V and J ends, which lost 4 bases and 3 bases, there was a span of 12 bases. Germline loops: CDR1 MNHEY, CDR2 SVGAGI. This CDR3 region has 15 residues. CDR3 coding DNA: TGTGCCAGCAGTTTCCGGGACACACACACCGGGGAGCTGTTTTTT. This sequence encodes CASSFRDTHTGELFF.

This chain links TRBV6-6 with TRBJ1-4, with D maybe TRBD1 (6 bases). V lost 6 bases to trimming and J lost 8 bases, with 16 bases between them. Germline V gene sequence: CDR1 MNHNY, CDR2 SVGAGI (reference sequence). The CDR3 sequence is 14 residues long. This CDR3 reads CASRQGGAGEKLFF. CDR3 in DNA: TGTGCCAGCAGACAGGGAGGGGCTGGAGAAAAACTGTTTTTT.

This sequence joins TRBV5-4 and TRBJ1-4, with TRBD1 matching 8 bases. J gave up 8 bases and V 2 bases, and 2 bases lay outside the gene matches. CDR1 is SGHNT and CDR2 is YYREEE in the germline V gene (reference sequence). The CDR3 consists of 13 residues. Written as DNA, the CDR3 is TGTGCCAGCAGCTTCCAGGGGGCGGAAAAACTGTTTTTT. Protein sequence: CASSFQGAEKLFF.

V is TRBV11-2 and J is TRBJ2-2; 9 bases are a match to TRBD1. This CDR3 has 15 amino acids. V lost 5 bases, J lost 8 bases, and 9 bases stayed unmatched. The V gene's germline CDR1 is SGHAT and CDR2 FQNNGV. CDR3 nucleotide sequence: TGTGCCAGCAGCCTCAGACAGGGGGATTTGGGGGAGCTGTTTTTT. Translating gives CASSLRQGDLGELFF.

The CDR3 DNA sequence: TGTGCCAGCAGTTTGTCTAGTTTCGGACAGGTATACTTC. This codes for CASSLSSFGQVYF. V gene TRBV28 combines with J gene TRBJ2-5, with 7 bases aligning to TRBD1. This CDR3 has 13 amino acids. The J segment lost 14 bases and the V segment lost 3 bases, leaving 12 bases of the junction unmatched. Germline lookup yields CDR1 MDHEN and CDR2 SYDVKM. The whole variable domain, remainder taken from reference TRBV28 and TRBJ2-5, is DVKVTQSSRYLVKRTGEKVFLECVQDMDHENMFWYRQDPGLGLRLIYFSYDVKMKEKGDIPEGYSVSREKKERFSLILESASTNQTSMYLCASSLSSFGQVYFGPGTRLLVL.

As regards this clone: The sample holds other DNA sequences that translate to the same CDR3. The J gene is TRBJ2-3, the V gene TRBV30; possibly TRBD2 for D (5 bases). This CDR3 comprises 13 residues. Trimming took 0 bases from V and 5 from J, leaving 9 bases between them. The germline V gene has CDR1 GTSNPN and CDR2 SVGIG (reference sequence). CDR3 DNA sequence: TGTGCCTGGAGTGTACGGGAAAGAGATACGCAGTATTTT. Protein: CAWSVRERDTQYF.

This clone came up a few times. The V gene is TRBV28, the J gene TRBJ1-2; D may be TRBD1 (5 bases). Germline values: CDR1 MDHEN, CDR2 SYDVKM. CDR3 size: 15 residues. Deletions cut 8 bases from V and 2 bases from J, with 18 bases between. The CDR3 nucleotides read TGTGCCAGCCATCGGAGCATTAGGGGCAACTATGGCTACACCTTC. Translating gives CASHRSIRGNYGYTF.

The V and J genes are TRBV11-3 and TRBJ2-5, with TRBD1 as a possible D gene (6 bases). CDR3 length: 14 residues. The germline CDR1 and CDR2 sequences are SGHNT and YENEEA. Trimming pared 5 bases from V and 2 bases from J, leaving 12 bases between. The CDR3 DNA reads TGTGCCAGCAGCCGTGGGGGCGCGCAAGAGACCCAGTACTTC. It encodes CASSRGGAQETQYF.

The V gene is TRBV27, the J gene TRBJ2-7; TRBD1 agrees at 11 bases. This CDR3 contains 14 residues. V trimming: 6 bases; J trimming: 5 bases; junction bases outside the gene matches: 6. Germline CDR1 reads MNHEY; CDR2 reads SMNVEV (reference sequence). The CDR3 DNA sequence: TGTGCCAGCAGCAAGGGACAGGGGGACAACGAGCAGTACTTC. Encoded protein: CASSKGQGDNEQYF.

This chain joins TRBV7-6 and TRBJ2-7; D is undetermined. Trimming removed 8 bases from V and 1 base from J, with 6 bases in between. The germline CDR1 and CDR2 sequences are SGHVS and FNYEAQ. The CDR3 runs 11 residues. The CDR3 region has the DNA TGTGCCAGCGGACGGTCCTACGAGCAGTACTTC. Protein sequence: CASGRSYEQYF.

The chain uses TRBV12-3 or TRBV12-4 and TRBJ1-1; D gene unclear. The CDR3 runs to 12 residues. The V end lost 4 bases, the J end lost 5 bases, and 8 bases lay between the germline ends. CDR3 region: CASSWSSTEAFF. The CDR3 DNA follows: TGTGCCAGCAGTTGGTCCTCAACTGAAGCTTTCTTT.

The chain couples TRBV7-5 to TRBJ2-7; the tabulated D call, TRBD1, remains unverified against the DNA. TRBV7-5 is described as a pseudogene. This CDR3 is built from 18 residues. This CDR3 reads CARSLIRGTGTGSYEQYF. CDR3 DNA sequence: TGTGCCAGAAGCTTAATTCGGGGTACCGGGACAGGGTCCTACGAGCAGTACTTC.